The 17 T cell receptor beta chains in this list originate from one sample, sequenced in a study of tumour-infiltrating T cells in Burkitt lymphoma. Sequenced by immunoSEQ multiplex PCR; TCRdb stores in-frame clones only, minus some. The sample yields about 3,000 clones, about an eighth seen once. The sample was tumor tissue. The receptor set was obtained from a human donor with Burkitt lymphoma.

This clone has a handful of counts. The chain joins TRBV7-2 to TRBJ1-2; 9 nucleotides agree with TRBD1. CDR1 SGHTA and CDR2 FQGNSA come from the germline V gene. The CDR3 contains 15 residues. With V trimmed by 5 bases and J by 7 bases, 11 bases remained unmatched. The CDR3 DNA reads as TGTGCCAGCAGCAACCAAGGACAGGGGACTTCTGGCTACACCTTC. Its translation is CASSNQGQGTSGYTF.

This clone occurred a few times. The chain is built from TRBV27 and TRBJ2-7, with D perhaps TRBD1 or TRBD2 (6 bases each). Germline V gene sequence: CDR1 MNHEY, CDR2 SMNVEV (reference sequence). CDR3 size: 15 residues. The V gene lost 7 bases and the J gene lost 4 bases, with 20 bases spanning the gap. The CDR3 sequence: CASKLFPGAMYEQYF. The CDR3 coding sequence is TGTGCCAGCAAACTATTTCCGGGGGCGATGTACGAGCAGTACTTC.

The chain links TRBV4-2 to TRBJ2-7; D unclear. The length of the CDR3 is 13 residues. The V and J ends lost 1 base and 4 bases respectively, with 8 bases between them. Germline CDR1 is LGHNA and CDR2 is YNFKEQ. DNA for the CDR3: TGTGCCAGCAGCCAAGTTCCCGGGTACGAGCAGTACTTC. It is translated as CASSQVPGYEQYF.

This clone was observed a few times. The chain is built from TRBV9 and TRBJ1-3; D not resolved. The germline CDR1 and CDR2 sequences are SGDLS and YYNGEE. The CDR3 loop spans 17 amino acids. V lost 3 bases and J lost 0, with 16 bases in between. Here the CDR3 DNA reads TGTGCCAGCAGCGCCGCGGGAACAGCGCGCTCTGGAAACACCATATATTTT. Amino acid sequence: CASSAAGTARSGNTIYF.

This clone was seen only a few times. The chain recombines TRBV4-1 with TRBJ2-1; 7 bases agree with TRBD1. The J segment lost 7 bases and the V segment lost 4 bases, leaving 4 bases of the junction unmatched. Germline loops: CDR1 MGHRA, CDR2 YSYEKL. This CDR3 spans 13 amino acids. CDR3 in amino acids: CASSRTQGNEQFF. In nucleotides, the CDR3 is TGCGCCAGCAGCCGCACACAGGGGAATGAGCAGTTCTTC.

This clone was observed a few times. The V and J genes are TRBV5-6 and TRBJ2-5; 8 bases are shared with TRBD2. The CDR3 extends over 18 amino acids. Germline trimming cut 4 bases from V and 6 bases from J; bases unmatched to any gene: 20. Germline V gene lookup returns CDR1 SGHDT and CDR2 YYEEEE. CDR3 in DNA: TGTGCCAGCAGCCCGGATGGGCGGGGGGCCCCAGAGGTGAAGACCCAGTACTTC. Residues: CASSPDGRGAPEVKTQYF.

The CDR3 region is CASSGGKGTNEKLFF. CDR3 in DNA: TGTGCCAGCAGTGGGGGGAAGGGAACTAATGAAAAACTGTTTTTT. The rearrangement uses TRBV6-1 and TRBJ1-4, with D perhaps matching TRBD1 (5 bases). The V end lost 4 bases, the J end lost 1 base, and 10 bases lay between the germline ends. The CDR3 has 15 amino acids. Germline CDR1 is MNHNS and CDR2 is SASEGT.

The chain links TRBV4-1 to TRBJ2-5, with 11 bases matching TRBD2. The germline V gene has CDR1 MGHRA and CDR2 YSYEKL. V trimming: 1 base; J trimming: 4 bases; junction bases outside the gene matches: 8. This CDR3 region has 17 residues. The CDR3 region is CASSQVLAGVRGETQYF. The CDR3 coding sequence is TGCGCCAGCAGCCAAGTACTAGCGGGGGTCAGGGGAGAGACCCAGTACTTC.

The chain is built from TRBV9 and TRBJ1-2; D is perhaps TRBD1 (5 bases). Germline V gene lookup returns CDR1 SGDLS and CDR2 YYNGEE. This CDR3 has 14 amino acids. Trimming removed 4 bases from V and 8 bases from J, with 18 bases in between. CDR3 residues: CASSQTGAAWGYTF. Written as DNA, the CDR3 is TGTGCCAGCAGCCAGACCGGGGCCGCCTGGGGCTACACCTTC.

The table lists this clone with a few counts. The chain links TRBV30 to TRBJ1-3, with D tentatively TRBD1 (5 bases). V was trimmed by 0 bases and J by 3 bases, leaving 9 bases between them. The CDR3 runs to 14 residues. Germline V lookup: CDR1 GTSNPN, CDR2 SVGIG (reference sequence). The CDR3 loop is CAWSVGDFGNTIYF. DNA of the CDR3: TGTGCCTGGAGTGTCGGGGACTTTGGAAACACCATATATTTT.

V gene TRBV7-2 combines with J gene TRBJ1-6; no clear D. This CDR3 spans 13 amino acids. The V and J ends lost 1 base and 13 bases respectively, with 11 bases between them. The germline V gene encodes CDR1 SGHTA and CDR2 FQGNSA. The CDR3: CASSLGSRRPLHF. For the CDR3, the DNA is TGTGCCAGCAGCTTAGGTAGTCGCAGGCCCCTCCACTTT.

V and J are TRBV27 and TRBJ2-3, with D perhaps matching TRBD1 (6 bases). The V end lost 8 bases, the J end lost 0 bases, and 12 bases lay between the germline ends. This CDR3 has 14 amino acids. Per germline, CDR1 MNHEY and CDR2 SMNVEV (reference sequence). In DNA, the CDR3 is TGTGCCAGCGGGACAACTACTAGCACAGATACGCAGTATTTT. Residues: CASGTTTSTDTQYF.

This clone was recorded a few times. The chain combines TRBV5-4 with TRBJ1-1, with 9 positions matching TRBD1. V dropped 3 bases and J dropped 1; count of bases not matched to a gene: 4. This CDR3 is 15 amino acids long. Germline V lookup: CDR1 SGHNT, CDR2 YYREEE (reference sequence). The CDR3 here is CASSSLDRGNTEAFF. DNA for the CDR3: TGTGCCAGCAGCTCCTTGGACAGGGGGAACACTGAAGCTTTCTTT. The variable domain in full, completed from reference TRBV5-4 and TRBJ1-1, reads ETGVTQSPTHLIKTRGQQVTLRCSSQSGHNTVSWYQQALGQGPQFIFQYYREEENGRGNFPPRFSGLQFPNYSSELNVNALELDDSALYLCASSSLDRGNTEAFFGQGTRLTVV.

This clone was counted a few times. The V call is TRBV30, the J call TRBJ2-1, with 11 bases matching TRBD2. Germline loops: CDR1 GTSNPN, CDR2 SVGIG (reference sequence). V shed 8 bases, J shed 7 bases, and the junction held 7 bases outside the gene matches. This CDR3 region has 13 residues. The CDR3 here is CAGTSGDQNEQFF. CDR3 bases: TGTGCCGGGACTAGCGGAGACCAAAATGAGCAGTTCTTC.

The chain carries TRBV19 and TRBJ1-5, with a tentative D call TRBD1 (6 bases). The CDR3 length is 14 residues. Per the germline V gene, CDR1 is LNHDA and CDR2 is SQIVND (reference sequence). Trimming removed 5 bases at V and 4 bases at J, with 12 bases between. The CDR3 is CASSSGAPNQPQHF. Written as DNA, the CDR3 is TGTGCCAGTAGTTCAGGGGCACCGAATCAGCCCCAGCATTTT.

The chain combines TRBV7-9 with TRBJ2-1; 7 positions agree with TRBD2. The CDR3 is 13 amino acids. CDR1 and CDR2 (germline): SEHNR, FQNEAQ (reference sequence). Trimming took 6 bases from V and 3 from J; bases not matched to a gene: 2. This CDR3 reads CASRTGGYNEQFF. CDR3 in DNA: TGTGCCAGCAGGACGGGGGGCTACAATGAGCAGTTCTTC.

This chain links TRBV7-3 with TRBJ2-5; D possibly corresponds to TRBD2 (7 bases). V was pared by 2 bases and J by 7 bases, with 17 bases between. The germline gives CDR1 SGHTA, CDR2 FQGTGA. The CDR3 has 15 residues. The CDR3 nucleotides are TGTGCCAGCAGCTTAGCGGGGGCACCGGGGGGGACCCAGTACTTC. The encoded protein is CASSLAGAPGGTQYF.